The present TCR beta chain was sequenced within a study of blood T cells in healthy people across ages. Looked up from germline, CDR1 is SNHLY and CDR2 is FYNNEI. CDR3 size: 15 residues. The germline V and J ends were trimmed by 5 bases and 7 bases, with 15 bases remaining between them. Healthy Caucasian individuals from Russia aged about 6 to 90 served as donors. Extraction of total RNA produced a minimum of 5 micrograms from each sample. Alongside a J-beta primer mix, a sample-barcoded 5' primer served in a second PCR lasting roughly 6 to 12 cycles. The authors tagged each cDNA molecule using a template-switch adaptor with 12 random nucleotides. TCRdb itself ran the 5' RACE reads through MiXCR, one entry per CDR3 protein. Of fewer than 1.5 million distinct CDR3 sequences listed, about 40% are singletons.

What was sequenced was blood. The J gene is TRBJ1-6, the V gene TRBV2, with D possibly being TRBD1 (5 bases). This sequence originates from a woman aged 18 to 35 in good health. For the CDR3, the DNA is TGTGCCAGCAGTTCCATAGGGACGTCAAATTCACCCCTCCACTTT. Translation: CASSSIGTSNSPLHF.